This TCR beta chain emerged from a study of prognosis after radiotherapy for stage I lung cancer. Amplicons of TCR beta CDR3 were generated from genomic DNA by two-round multiplex PCR. Gene-specific primers for each TRBV and TRBJ gene drove first-round PCR. TCRdb processed the multiplex PCR reads anew with MiXCR; each CDR3 protein has one entry. The sample has approximately 20,000 distinct CDR3 sequences, approximately 25% seen once. The CDR3 is made up of 15 amino acids. Trimming pared 4 bases from V and 0 bases from J, leaving 11 bases between. Germline V gene lookup returns CDR1 MGHRA and CDR2 YSYEKL. This clonotype was observed many times.

The material sequenced was PBMCs, taken before or after stereotactic body radiation therapy (not recorded which). The J gene is TRBJ2-3, the V gene TRBV4-1; no clear D. This sequence originates from a donor aged 50 or older with non-small cell lung cancer. CDR3 sequence reads: CASSPGLGSTDTQYF. The CDR3 coding sequence is TGCGCCAGCAGCCCGGGTTTGGGAAGCACAGATACGCAGTATTTT.